This TCR beta chain emerged from a study of cytomegalovirus exposure and HLA in healthy donors. In the study overall: Findings of an earlier analysis included roughly 120 million unique TCR beta sequences from about 180 million T cells.

Study-level results: Beyond CMV serostatus, there was no information to go on about immune exposure.

Germline V gene data show CDR1 as SQVTM and CDR2 as ANQGSEA. The CDR3 has 14 amino acids. V lost 4 bases, J lost 5 bases, and 9 bases stayed unmatched. For this clone: The antigen remains undetermined.

PCR used 60 Vbeta primers and 13 Jbeta primers. Method: immunoSEQ multiplex PCR; TCRdb's copy keeps in-frame clones and lacks some. This table has roughly 90,000 clones, 70% to 80% appearing once. Source material: PBMCs. The sequence was obtained from a man in his thirties or forties in good health and CMV-seropositive. The chain is built from TRBV29-1 and TRBJ1-2; 8 positions match TRBD1. CDR3 nucleotides: TGCAGCGTTGTCCCCCCGACAGGGGCTTATGGCTACACCTTC. This encodes CSVVPPTGAYGYTF.